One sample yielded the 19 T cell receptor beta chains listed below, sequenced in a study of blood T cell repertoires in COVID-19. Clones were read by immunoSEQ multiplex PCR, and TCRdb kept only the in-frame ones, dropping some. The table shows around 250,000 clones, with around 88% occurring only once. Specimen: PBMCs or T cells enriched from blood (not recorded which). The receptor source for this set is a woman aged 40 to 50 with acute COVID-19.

CDR3 nucleotides: TGTGCCAGCAGAGGGACTAGCGCACAGTTCTTC. Translation: CASRGTSAQFF. This chain connects TRBV2 to TRBJ2-1; 10 bases match TRBD2. Germline trimming cut 6 bases from V and 13 bases from J; bases unmatched to any gene: 3. Looked up from germline, CDR1 is SNHLY and CDR2 is FYNNEI. The CDR3 covers 11 residues.

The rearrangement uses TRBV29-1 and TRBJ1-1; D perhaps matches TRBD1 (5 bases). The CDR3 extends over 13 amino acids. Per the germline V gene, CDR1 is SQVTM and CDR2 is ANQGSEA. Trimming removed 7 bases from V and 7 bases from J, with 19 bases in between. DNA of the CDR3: TGCAGCGCCTTGACCCCTGATAGGGGTGAAGCTTTCTTT. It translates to CSALTPDRGEAFF.

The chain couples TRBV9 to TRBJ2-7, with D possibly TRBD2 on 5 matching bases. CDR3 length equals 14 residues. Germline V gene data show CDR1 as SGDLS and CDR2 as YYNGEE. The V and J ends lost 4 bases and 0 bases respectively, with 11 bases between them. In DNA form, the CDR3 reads TGTGCCAGCAGCCCCTTAGCGTCCTCCTACGAGCAGTACTTC. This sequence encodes CASSPLASSYEQYF.

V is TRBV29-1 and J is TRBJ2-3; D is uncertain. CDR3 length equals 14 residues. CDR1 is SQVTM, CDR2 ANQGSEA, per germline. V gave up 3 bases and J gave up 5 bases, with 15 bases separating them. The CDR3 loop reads CSVDPARVGDTQYF. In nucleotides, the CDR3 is TGCAGCGTTGATCCGGCCCGGGTCGGAGATACGCAGTATTTT.

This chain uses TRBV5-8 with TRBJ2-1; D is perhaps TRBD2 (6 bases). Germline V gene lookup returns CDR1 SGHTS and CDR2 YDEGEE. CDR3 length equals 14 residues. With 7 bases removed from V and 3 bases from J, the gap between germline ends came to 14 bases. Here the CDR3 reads CASQGGNGYNEQFF. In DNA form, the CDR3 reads TGTGCCAGCCAAGGCGGGAACGGCTACAATGAGCAGTTCTTC.

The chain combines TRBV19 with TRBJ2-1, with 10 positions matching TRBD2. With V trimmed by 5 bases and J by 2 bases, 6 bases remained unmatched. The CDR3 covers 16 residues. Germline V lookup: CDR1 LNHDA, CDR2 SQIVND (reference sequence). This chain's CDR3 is CASSFGLAAAYNEQFF. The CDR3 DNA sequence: TGTGCCAGTAGTTTTGGACTAGCGGCAGCCTACAATGAGCAGTTCTTC.

The CDR3 sequence: CASRAIPGAGEKLFF. The CDR3 coding sequence is TGTGCCAGCAGAGCGATCCCAGGGGCGGGTGAAAAACTGTTTTTT. The J gene is TRBJ1-4, the V gene TRBV7-2, with a tentative D call TRBD1 (6 bases). Per the germline V gene, CDR1 is SGHTA and CDR2 is FQGNSA. The CDR3 spans 15 residues. The V gene lost 6 bases and the J gene lost 7 bases, with 18 bases spanning the gap.

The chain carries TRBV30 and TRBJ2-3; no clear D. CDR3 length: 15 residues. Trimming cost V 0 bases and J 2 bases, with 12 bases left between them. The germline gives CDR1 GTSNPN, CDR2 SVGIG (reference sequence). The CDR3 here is CAWSVYHKNTDTQYF. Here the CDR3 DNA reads TGTGCCTGGAGTGTATACCACAAGAACACAGATACGCAGTATTTT. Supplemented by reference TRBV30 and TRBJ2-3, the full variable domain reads SQTIHQWPATLVQPVGSPLSLECTVEGTSNPNLYWYRQAAGRGLQLLFYSVGIGQISSEVPQNLSASRPQDRQFILSSKKLLLSDSGFYLCAWSVYHKNTDTQYFGPGTRLTVL.

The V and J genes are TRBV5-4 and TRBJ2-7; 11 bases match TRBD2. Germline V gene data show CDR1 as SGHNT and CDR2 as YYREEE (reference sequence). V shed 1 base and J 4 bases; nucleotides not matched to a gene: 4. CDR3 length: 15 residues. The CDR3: CASSLTSGSTYEQYF. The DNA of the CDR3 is TGTGCCAGCAGCTTGACTAGCGGGAGTACTTACGAGCAGTACTTC.

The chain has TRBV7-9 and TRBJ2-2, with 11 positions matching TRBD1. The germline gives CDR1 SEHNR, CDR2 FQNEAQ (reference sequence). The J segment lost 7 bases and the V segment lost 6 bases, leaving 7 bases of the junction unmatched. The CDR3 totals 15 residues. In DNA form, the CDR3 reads TGTGCCAGCAGTTACCGGGACAGGGGGATCGGGGAGCTGTTTTTT. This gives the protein CASSYRDRGIGELFF.

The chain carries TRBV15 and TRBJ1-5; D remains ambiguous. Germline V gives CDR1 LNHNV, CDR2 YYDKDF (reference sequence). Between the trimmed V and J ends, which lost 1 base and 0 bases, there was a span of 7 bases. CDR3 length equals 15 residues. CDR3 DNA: TGTGCCACCAGCAGAGGAGACTATAGCAATCAGCCCCAGCATTTT. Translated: CATSRGDYSNQPQHF. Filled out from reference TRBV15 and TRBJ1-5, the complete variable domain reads DAMVIQNPRYQVTQFGKPVTLSCSQTLNHNVMYWYQQKSSQAPKLLFHYYDKDFNNEADTPDNFQSRRPNTSFCFLDIRSPGLGDTAMYLCATSRGDYSNQPQHFGDGTRLSIL.

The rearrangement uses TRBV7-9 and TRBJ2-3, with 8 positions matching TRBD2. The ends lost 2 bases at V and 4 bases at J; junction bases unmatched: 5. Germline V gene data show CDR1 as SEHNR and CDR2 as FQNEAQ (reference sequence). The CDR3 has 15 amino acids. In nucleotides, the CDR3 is TGTGCCAGCAGCTTACGGGAGGGCGGGTCAGATACGCAGTATTTT. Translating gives CASSLREGGSDTQYF.

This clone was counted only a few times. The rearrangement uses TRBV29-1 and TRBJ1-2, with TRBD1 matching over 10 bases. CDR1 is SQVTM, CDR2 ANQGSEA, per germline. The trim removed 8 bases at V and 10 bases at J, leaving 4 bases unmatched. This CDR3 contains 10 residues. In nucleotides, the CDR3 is TGCAGCTCTGGGACAGGGGACTACACCTTC. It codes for CSSGTGDYTF.

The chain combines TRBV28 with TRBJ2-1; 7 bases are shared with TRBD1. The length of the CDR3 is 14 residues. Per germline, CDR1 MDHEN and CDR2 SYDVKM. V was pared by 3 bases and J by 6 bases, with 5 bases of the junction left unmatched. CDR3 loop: CASSFGDSLNEQFF. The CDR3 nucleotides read TGTGCCAGCAGTTTTGGGGACAGCCTCAATGAGCAGTTCTTC.

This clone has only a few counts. CDR3 residues: CASNSVGTSGDTQYF. CDR3 sequence (DNA): TGTGCCAGCAACTCAGTGGGGACTAGCGGCGATACGCAGTATTTT. The V and J genes are TRBV9 and TRBJ2-3, with 11 bases that match TRBD2. The germline gives CDR1 SGDLS, CDR2 YYNGEE. Unmatched junction bases numbered 9, after V lost 6 bases and J lost 6 bases. There are 15 residues in the CDR3.

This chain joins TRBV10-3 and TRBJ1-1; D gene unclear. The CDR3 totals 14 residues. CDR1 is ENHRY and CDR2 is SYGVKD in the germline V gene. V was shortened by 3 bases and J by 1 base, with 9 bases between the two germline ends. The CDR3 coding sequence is TGTGCCATCAGTGAAGGCAGGAAGAACACTGAAGCTTTCTTT. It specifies CAISEGRKNTEAFF.

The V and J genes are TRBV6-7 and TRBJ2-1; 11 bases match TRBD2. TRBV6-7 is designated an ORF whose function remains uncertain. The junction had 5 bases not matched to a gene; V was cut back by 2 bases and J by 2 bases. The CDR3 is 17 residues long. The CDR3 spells CASSYGSGRAPYNEQFF. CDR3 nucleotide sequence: TGTGCCAGCAGTTACGGTAGCGGGAGGGCCCCCTACAATGAGCAGTTCTTC.

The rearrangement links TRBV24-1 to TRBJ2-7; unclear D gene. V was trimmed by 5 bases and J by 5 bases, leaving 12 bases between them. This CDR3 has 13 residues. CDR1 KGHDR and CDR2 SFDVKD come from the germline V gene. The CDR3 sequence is CATSVPGTHEQYF. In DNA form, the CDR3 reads TGTGCCACCAGTGTCCCGGGTACCCACGAGCAGTACTTC.

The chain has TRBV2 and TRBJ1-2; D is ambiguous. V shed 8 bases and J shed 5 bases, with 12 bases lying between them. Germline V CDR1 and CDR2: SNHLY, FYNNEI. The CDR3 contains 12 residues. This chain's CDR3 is CASWELWYGYTF. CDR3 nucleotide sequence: TGTGCCAGCTGGGAGTTATGGTATGGCTACACCTTC.